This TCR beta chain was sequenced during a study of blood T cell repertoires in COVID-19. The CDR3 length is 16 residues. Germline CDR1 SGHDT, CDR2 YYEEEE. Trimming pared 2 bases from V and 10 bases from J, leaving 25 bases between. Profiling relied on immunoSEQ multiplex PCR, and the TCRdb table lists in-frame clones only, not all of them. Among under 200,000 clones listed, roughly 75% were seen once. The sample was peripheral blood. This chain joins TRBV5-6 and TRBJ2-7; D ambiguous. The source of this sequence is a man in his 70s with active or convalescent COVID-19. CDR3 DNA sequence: TGTGCCAGCAGCTTTGGGTCGGGTGCTTTTAGCACCAAACAGTACTTC. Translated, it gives CASSFGSGAFSTKQYF.